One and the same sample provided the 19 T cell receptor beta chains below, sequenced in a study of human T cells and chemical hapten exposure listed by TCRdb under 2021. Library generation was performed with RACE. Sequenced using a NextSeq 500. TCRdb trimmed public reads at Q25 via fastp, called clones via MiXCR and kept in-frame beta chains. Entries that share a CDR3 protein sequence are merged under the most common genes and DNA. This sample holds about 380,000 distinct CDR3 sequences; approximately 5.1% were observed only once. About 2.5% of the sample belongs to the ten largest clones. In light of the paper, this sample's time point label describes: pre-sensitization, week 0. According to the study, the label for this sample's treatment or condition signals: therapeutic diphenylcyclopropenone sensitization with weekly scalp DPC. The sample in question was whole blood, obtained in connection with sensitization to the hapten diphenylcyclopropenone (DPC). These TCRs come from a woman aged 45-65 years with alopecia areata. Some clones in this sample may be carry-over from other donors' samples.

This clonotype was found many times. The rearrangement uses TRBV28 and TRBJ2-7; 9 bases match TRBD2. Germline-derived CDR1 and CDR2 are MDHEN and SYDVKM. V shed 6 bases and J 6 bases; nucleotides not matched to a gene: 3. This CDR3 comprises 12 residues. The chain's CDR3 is CASRLAGSEQYF. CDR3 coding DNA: TGTGCCAGCAGGCTAGCGGGATCCGAGCAGTACTTC.

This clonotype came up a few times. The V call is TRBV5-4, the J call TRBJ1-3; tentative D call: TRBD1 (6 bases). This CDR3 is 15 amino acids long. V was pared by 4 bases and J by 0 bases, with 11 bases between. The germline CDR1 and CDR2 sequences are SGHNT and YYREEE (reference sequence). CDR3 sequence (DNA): TGTGCCAGCAGCAGTAACAGGGACTCTGGAAACACCATATATTTT. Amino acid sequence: CASSSNRDSGNTIYF.

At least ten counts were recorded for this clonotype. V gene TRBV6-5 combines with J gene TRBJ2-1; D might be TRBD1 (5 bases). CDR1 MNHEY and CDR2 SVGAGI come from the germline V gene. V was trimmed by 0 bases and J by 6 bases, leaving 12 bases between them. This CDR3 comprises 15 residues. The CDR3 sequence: CASSYSPQQGNEQFF. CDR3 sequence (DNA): TGTGCCAGCAGTTACTCCCCCCAGCAGGGCAATGAGCAGTTCTTC.

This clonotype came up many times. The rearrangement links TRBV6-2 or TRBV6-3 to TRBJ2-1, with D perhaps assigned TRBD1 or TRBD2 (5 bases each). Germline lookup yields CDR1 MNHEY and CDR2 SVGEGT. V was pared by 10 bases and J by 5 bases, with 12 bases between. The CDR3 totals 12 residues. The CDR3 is CATGPGNNEQFF. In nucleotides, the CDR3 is TGTGCCACGGGACCAGGTAACAATGAGCAGTTCTTC.

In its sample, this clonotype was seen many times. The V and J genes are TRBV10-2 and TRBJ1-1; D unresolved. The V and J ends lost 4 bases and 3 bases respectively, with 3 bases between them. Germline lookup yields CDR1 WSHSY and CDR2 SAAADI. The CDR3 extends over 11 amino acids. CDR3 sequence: CASSVDTEAFF. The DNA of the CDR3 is TGCGCCAGCAGTGTGGACACTGAAGCTTTCTTT.

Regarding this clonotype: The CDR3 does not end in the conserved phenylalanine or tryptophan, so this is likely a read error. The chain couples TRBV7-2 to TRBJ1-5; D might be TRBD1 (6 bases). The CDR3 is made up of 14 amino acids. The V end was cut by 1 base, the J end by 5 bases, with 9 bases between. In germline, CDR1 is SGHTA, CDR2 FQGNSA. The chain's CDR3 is CASSLGGGHQPQHL. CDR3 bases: TGTGCCAGCAGCTTAGGAGGGGGGCATCAGCCCCAGCATCTT.

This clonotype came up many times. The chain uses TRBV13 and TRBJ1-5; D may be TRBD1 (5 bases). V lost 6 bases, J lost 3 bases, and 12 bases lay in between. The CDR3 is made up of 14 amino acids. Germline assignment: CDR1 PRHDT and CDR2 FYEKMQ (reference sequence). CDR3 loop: CASSAGTDNQPQHF. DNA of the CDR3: TGTGCCAGCAGTGCCGGGACGGACAATCAGCCCCAGCATTTT.

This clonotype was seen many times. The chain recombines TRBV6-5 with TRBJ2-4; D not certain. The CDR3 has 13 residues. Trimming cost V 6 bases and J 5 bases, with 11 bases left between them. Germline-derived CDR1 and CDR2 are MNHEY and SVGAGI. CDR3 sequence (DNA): TGTGCCAGCAGGGGTCACTTGGAAAACATTCAGTACTTC. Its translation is CASRGHLENIQYF.

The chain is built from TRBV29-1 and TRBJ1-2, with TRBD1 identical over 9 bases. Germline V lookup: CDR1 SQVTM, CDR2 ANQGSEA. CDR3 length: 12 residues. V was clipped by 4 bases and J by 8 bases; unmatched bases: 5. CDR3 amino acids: CSVGTGGWGYTF. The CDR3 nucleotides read TGCAGCGTTGGCACAGGGGGCTGGGGCTACACCTTC.

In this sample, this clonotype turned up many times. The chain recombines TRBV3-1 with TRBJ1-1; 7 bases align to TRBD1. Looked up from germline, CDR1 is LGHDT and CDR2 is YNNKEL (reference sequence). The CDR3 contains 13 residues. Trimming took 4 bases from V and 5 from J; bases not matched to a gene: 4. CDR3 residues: CASSPTGQTEAFF. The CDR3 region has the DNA TGTGCCAGCAGCCCGACAGGGCAGACTGAAGCTTTCTTT.

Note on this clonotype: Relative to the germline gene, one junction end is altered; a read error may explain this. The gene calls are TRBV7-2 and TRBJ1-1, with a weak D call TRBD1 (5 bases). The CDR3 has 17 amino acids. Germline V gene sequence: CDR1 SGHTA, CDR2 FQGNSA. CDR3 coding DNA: TGTGCCTGCAGCTTAGGTGGGCCGGGGACCCTGGGGACTGAAGCTTTCTTT. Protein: CACSLGGPGTLGTEAFF.

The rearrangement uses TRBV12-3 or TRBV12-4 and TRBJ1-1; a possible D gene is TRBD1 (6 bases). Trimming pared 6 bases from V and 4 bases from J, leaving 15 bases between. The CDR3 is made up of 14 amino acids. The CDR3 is CASSPTGLSTEAFF. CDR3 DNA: TGTGCCAGCAGCCCCACAGGGTTGAGCACTGAAGCTTTCTTT.

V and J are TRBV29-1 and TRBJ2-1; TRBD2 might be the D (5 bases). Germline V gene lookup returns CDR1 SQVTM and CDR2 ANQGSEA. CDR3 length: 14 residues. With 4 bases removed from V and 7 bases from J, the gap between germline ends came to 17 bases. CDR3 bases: TGCAGCGTTGTCGGGAAGGGAGCAATGAATGAGCAGTTCTTC. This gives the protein CSVVGKGAMNEQFF.

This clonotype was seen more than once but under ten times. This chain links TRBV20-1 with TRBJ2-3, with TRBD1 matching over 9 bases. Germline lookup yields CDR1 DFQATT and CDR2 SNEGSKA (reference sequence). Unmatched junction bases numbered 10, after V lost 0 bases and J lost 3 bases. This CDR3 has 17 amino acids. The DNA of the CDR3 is TGCAGTGCTAGAGATCAGGATGACAGGGGGGGGACAGATACGCAGTATTTT. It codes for CSARDQDDRGGTDTQYF.

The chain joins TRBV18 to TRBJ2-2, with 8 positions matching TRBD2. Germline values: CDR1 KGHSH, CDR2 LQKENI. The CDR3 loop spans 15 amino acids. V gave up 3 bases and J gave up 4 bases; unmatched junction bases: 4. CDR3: CASSPPTSVTGELFF. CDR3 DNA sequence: TGTGCCAGCTCACCGCCGACTAGCGTCACCGGGGAGCTGTTTTTT.

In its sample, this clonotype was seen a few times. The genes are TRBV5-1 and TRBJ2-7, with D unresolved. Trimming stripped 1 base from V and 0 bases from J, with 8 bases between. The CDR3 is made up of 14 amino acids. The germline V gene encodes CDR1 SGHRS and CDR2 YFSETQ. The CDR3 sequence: CASSLLDLSYEQYF. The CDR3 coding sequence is TGCGCCAGCAGCTTGTTGGATCTCTCCTACGAGCAGTACTTC.

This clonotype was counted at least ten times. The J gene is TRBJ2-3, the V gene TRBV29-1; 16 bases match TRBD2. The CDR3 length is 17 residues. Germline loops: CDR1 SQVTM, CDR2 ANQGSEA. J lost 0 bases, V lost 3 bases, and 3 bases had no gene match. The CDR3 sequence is CSVEGTSGRASTDTQYF. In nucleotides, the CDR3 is TGCAGCGTTGAGGGGACTAGCGGGAGGGCAAGCACAGATACGCAGTATTTT.

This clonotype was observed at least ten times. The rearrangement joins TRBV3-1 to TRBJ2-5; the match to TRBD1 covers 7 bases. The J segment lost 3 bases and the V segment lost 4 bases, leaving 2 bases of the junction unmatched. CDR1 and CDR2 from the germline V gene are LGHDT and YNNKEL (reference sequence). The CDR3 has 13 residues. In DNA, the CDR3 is TGTGCCAGCAGCCCAGGGACAGAAGAGACCCAGTACTTC. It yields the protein CASSPGTEETQYF.

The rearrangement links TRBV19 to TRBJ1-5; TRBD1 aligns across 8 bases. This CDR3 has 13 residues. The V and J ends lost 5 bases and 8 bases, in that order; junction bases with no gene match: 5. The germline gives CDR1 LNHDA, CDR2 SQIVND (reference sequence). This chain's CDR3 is CASSLGQGKPQHF. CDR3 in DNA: TGTGCCAGTAGTTTAGGACAGGGTAAGCCCCAGCATTTT. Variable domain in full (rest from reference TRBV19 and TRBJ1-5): DGGITQSPKYLFRKEGQNVTLSCEQNLNHDAMYWYRQDPGQGLRLIYYSQIVNDFQKGDIAEGYSVSREKKESFPLTVTSAQKNPTAFYLCASSLGQGKPQHFGDGTRLSIL.